The 29 T cell receptor beta chains below were found in one sample sequenced in a study of CD8+ T cells in alopecia areata. Treatment meaning: oral pan-JAK inhibitor, 5-10 mg twice daily. From alopecia areata patients, lesional scalp punch biopsies and peripheral blood were collected. It was cDNA, reverse transcribed from extracted RNA, that served as the sequencing template. The method was immunoSEQ multiplex PCR; TCRdb's version includes in-frame clones alone and lacks a portion of them. This table has 4,500 to 6,000 clones, roughly 70% appearing once. The input for sequencing was skin, taken at week 24, from a patient treated with tofacitinib. The source is a human donor with alopecia areata.

The genes are TRBV5-1 and TRBJ2-7; 7 bases map to TRBD1. The CDR3 has 12 amino acids. Germline-derived CDR1 and CDR2 are SGHRS and YFSETQ. V was clipped by 4 bases and J by 6 bases; unmatched bases: 4. Here the CDR3 DNA reads TGCGCCAGCAGCGTGACAGGGTTCGAGCAGTACTTC. Encoded protein: CASSVTGFEQYF.

This clone appeared a few times. The chain joins TRBV11-3 to TRBJ2-7; D gene uncertain. Trimming pared 2 bases from V and 5 bases from J, leaving 13 bases between. The germline V gene encodes CDR1 SGHNT and CDR2 YENEEA. The CDR3 runs 14 residues. Here the CDR3 reads CASSLTRTSDEQYF. As DNA, the CDR3 is TGTGCCAGCAGCTTAACCAGGACGAGCGACGAGCAGTACTTC.

This clone was observed a few times. The V and J genes are TRBV28 and TRBJ2-3; the D gene could be TRBD1 or TRBD2 (6 bases each). The CDR3 contains 15 residues. The ends were cut back, 4 bases at V and 3 bases at J, with 14 bases in the middle. Germline lookup yields CDR1 MDHEN and CDR2 SYDVKM. The DNA of the CDR3 is TGTGCCAGCAGTTCACAACAGGGAGGTACAGATACGCAGTATTTT. This sequence encodes CASSSQQGGTDTQYF.

The rearrangement joins TRBV4-3 to TRBJ2-3; the match to TRBD2 covers 11 bases. The CDR3 extends over 18 amino acids. Germline V lookup: CDR1 LGHNA, CDR2 YSLEER. Unmatched junction bases numbered 12, after V lost 3 bases and J lost 4 bases. The CDR3 coding sequence is TGCGCCAGCAGCCAGAATTACTGGGGTAGCGGGGGGGCAGATACGCAGTATTTT. Amino acids: CASSQNYWGSGGADTQYF.

This clone is a singleton in its sample. This rearrangement joins TRBV4-2 to TRBJ1-1; no reliable D call. The CDR3 has 11 amino acids. Trimming left V 1 base short and J 4 bases short, with 1 base between. CDR1 is LGHNA, CDR2 YNFKEQ, per germline. The CDR3 nucleotides are TGTGCCAGCAGCCAAGGCACTGAAGCTTTCTTT. Translated, it gives CASSQGTEAFF.

The genes are TRBV11-1 and TRBJ1-1; TRBD1 matches at 12 bases. Unmatched junction bases numbered 11, after V lost 5 bases and J lost 13 bases. The germline gives CDR1 SGHAT, CDR2 FQDESV (reference sequence). The length of the CDR3 is 14 residues. For the CDR3, the DNA is TGTGCCAGCAGCAACCGGGACAGGGGGCTTATTGTTTTCTTT. Translated: CASSNRDRGLIVFF.

The V and J genes are TRBV6-1 and TRBJ1-2; the D is unclear. In germline, CDR1 is MNHNS, CDR2 SASEGT. The CDR3 spans 15 residues. The V and J ends lost 2 bases and 0 bases respectively, with 10 bases between them. CDR3 DNA sequence: TGTGCCAGCAGTGAAATGGCAGTCGCTAACTATGGCTACACCTTC. Translating gives CASSEMAVANYGYTF.

V gene TRBV4-1 combines with J gene TRBJ1-1, with D unclear. The CDR3 sequence is 16 residues long. Germline V gene data show CDR1 as MGHRA and CDR2 as YSYEKL. V lost 2 bases to trimming and J lost 1 base, with 14 bases between them. The CDR3 DNA follows: TGCGCCAGCAGCCAACAGGATTTAATACAGAACACTGAAGCTTTCTTT. Encoded protein: CASSQQDLIQNTEAFF.

The chain links TRBV5-1 to TRBJ1-6; TRBD1 might be the D (5 bases). This CDR3 spans 15 amino acids. V dropped 2 bases and J dropped 10 bases, with 16 bases sitting between them. CDR1 SGHRS and CDR2 YFSETQ come from the germline V gene. In DNA, the CDR3 is TGCGCCAGCAGCTTTGGGGGACGGACGGAGTCACCCCTCCACTTT. It specifies CASSFGGRTESPLHF.

This CDR3 is CASSQVPVSIWTGAGEQYF. Written as DNA, the CDR3 is TGCGCCAGCAGCCAAGTACCCGTCAGCATCTGGACCGGCGCCGGGGAGCAGTACTTC. The chain recombines TRBV4-1 with TRBJ2-7; no firm D call. V lost 1 base, J lost 7 bases, and 29 bases lay in between. The CDR3 has 19 amino acids. Germline V gives CDR1 MGHRA, CDR2 YSYEKL.

V and J are TRBV7-9 and TRBJ1-3, with D uncertain. This CDR3 spans 15 amino acids. Trimming pared 4 bases from V and 0 bases from J, leaving 10 bases between. Per the germline V gene, CDR1 is SEHNR and CDR2 is FQNEAQ (reference sequence). The CDR3 here is CASSSGESSGNTIYF. CDR3 coding DNA: TGTGCCAGCAGCTCTGGGGAAAGCTCTGGAAACACCATATATTTT.

The chain is built from TRBV2 and TRBJ1-5; D not certain. The CDR3 is 14 amino acids. In germline, CDR1 is SNHLY, CDR2 FYNNEI. The germline V and J ends were trimmed by 3 bases and 2 bases, with 8 bases remaining between them. CDR3 loop: CASSDTWGNQPQHF. As DNA, the CDR3 is TGTGCCAGCAGTGACACCTGGGGCAATCAGCCCCAGCATTTT.

V gene TRBV9 combines with J gene TRBJ2-3, with 8 bases matching TRBD2. The V gene end was trimmed by 0 bases and the J gene end by 2 bases; junction bases not matched to a gene: 8. This CDR3 spans 17 amino acids. In germline, CDR1 is SGDLS, CDR2 YYNGEE. CDR3 region: CASSVESAGGYTDTQYF. The CDR3 DNA is TGTGCCAGCAGCGTAGAGTCTGCGGGGGGCTACACAGATACGCAGTATTTT.

The chain couples TRBV4-1 to TRBJ1-5, with unresolved D. Germline V lookup: CDR1 MGHRA, CDR2 YSYEKL. The CDR3 is made up of 15 amino acids. The V gene lost 4 bases and the J gene lost 3 bases, with 13 bases spanning the gap. The CDR3 DNA reads as TGCGCCAGCAGCCTTTCTCTGGAATCCAATCAGCCCCAGCATTTT. It translates to CASSLSLESNQPQHF.

The chain joins TRBV6-6 to TRBJ2-1, with 9 bases identical to TRBD1. This CDR3 has 15 residues. Per germline, CDR1 MNHNY and CDR2 SVGAGI (reference sequence). Losses at the gene ends were 6 bases for V and 0 bases for J; bases not matched to a gene: 3. DNA of the CDR3: TGTGCCAGCAGACGGACAGGGGCCTCCTACAATGAGCAGTTCTTC. This translates into CASRRTGASYNEQFF.

This chain links TRBV2 with TRBJ2-5, with D hard to call. The tail of the sequence fits TRBJ2-7 better, so the J call may be wrong. From germline, CDR1 is SNHLY and CDR2 FYNNEI. This CDR3 has 12 amino acids. The CDR3 DNA reads TGTGCCAGCAGTCCAAACCCCTACGAGCAGTACTTC. Translation: CASSPNPYEQYF.

The V gene is TRBV4-2, the J gene TRBJ1-5; tentatively, D is TRBD1 (5 bases). This CDR3 comprises 13 residues. Trimming stripped 3 bases from V and 2 bases from J, with 5 bases between. Germline V gives CDR1 LGHNA, CDR2 YNFKEQ. In DNA, the CDR3 is TGTGCCAGCAGCCAGGGGGGCAATCAGCCCCAGCATTTT. Protein product: CASSQGGNQPQHF.

CDR3 DNA sequence: TGCAGTGCTAGAGACACCTACGAGCAGTACTTC. Translated: CSARDTYEQYF. This chain joins TRBV20-1 and TRBJ2-7; no clear D. Trimming left V 0 bases short and J 2 bases short, with 2 bases between. CDR1 DFQATT and CDR2 SNEGSKA come from the germline V gene (reference sequence). There are 11 residues in the CDR3.

This clone has more than one count but fewer than ten. The chain combines TRBV18 with TRBJ1-5; possibly TRBD1 for D (6 bases). Germline assignment: CDR1 KGHSH and CDR2 LQKENI. The CDR3 is made up of 13 amino acids. Deletions cut 3 bases from V and 4 bases from J, with 7 bases between. The CDR3 coding sequence is TGTGCCAGCTCACCGGACAGTAATCAGCCCCAGCATTTT. This translates into CASSPDSNQPQHF. Looking up the rest from reference TRBV18 and TRBJ1-5 gives the full variable domain: NAGVMQNPRHLVRRRGQEARLRCSPMKGHSHVYWYRQLPEEGLKFMVYLQKENIIDESGMPKERFSAEFPKEGPSILRIQQVVRGDSAAYFCASSPDSNQPQHFGDGTRLSIL.

This chain connects TRBV7-2 to TRBJ2-1; D ambiguous. Germline CDR1 and CDR2: SGHTA and FQGNSA. V was shortened by 2 bases and J by 6 bases, with 8 bases between the two germline ends. The CDR3 is made up of 13 amino acids. The CDR3 DNA reads TGTGCCAGCAGCTTATTAAGGGTCAATGAGCAGTTCTTC. The encoded protein is CASSLLRVNEQFF.

This sequence joins TRBV6-6 and TRBJ2-5; 7 bases line up with TRBD1. Germline CDR1 reads MNHNY; CDR2 reads SVGAGI (reference sequence). The CDR3 has 15 residues. J gave up 3 bases and V 0 bases, and 4 bases lay outside the gene matches. The CDR3: CASSYSGTAKETQYF. The CDR3 coding sequence is TGTGCCAGCAGTTACTCGGGGACAGCCAAAGAGACCCAGTACTTC.

This clone turned up a few times. The V gene is TRBV18, the J gene TRBJ2-3; TRBD2 might be the D (6 bases). The CDR3 spans 13 residues. Trimming removed 6 bases at V and 0 bases at J, with 7 bases between. Germline V lookup: CDR1 KGHSH, CDR2 LQKENI. This CDR3 reads CASSGTSTDTQYF. CDR3 coding DNA: TGTGCCAGCTCCGGGACTAGCACAGATACGCAGTATTTT.

The chain uses TRBV13 and TRBJ1-3, with no clear D. The germline V and J ends were trimmed by 5 bases and 0 bases, with 14 bases remaining between them. Germline V CDR1 and CDR2: PRHDT, FYEKMQ (reference sequence). The CDR3 has 16 residues. CDR3 residues: CASSHIGRLSGNTIYF. DNA of the CDR3: TGTGCCAGCAGCCACATAGGACGTCTCTCTGGAAACACCATATATTTT.

This clone has a handful of counts. The chain links TRBV5-6 to TRBJ1-6; 9 bases map to TRBD1. The V segment lost 5 bases and the J segment 7 bases; nucleotides outside the gene matches: 10. Germline V gene lookup returns CDR1 SGHDT and CDR2 YYEEEE. This CDR3 is built from 16 residues. In DNA, the CDR3 is TGTGCCAGCAGTCCGGACAGGGGCCGCGAGAATTCACCCCTCCACTTT. It is translated as CASSPDRGRENSPLHF.

The chain is built from TRBV6-5 and TRBJ2-5; 10 positions agree with TRBD1. CDR3 size: 15 residues. Looked up from germline, CDR1 is MNHEY and CDR2 is SVGAGI. Trimming removed 6 bases from V and 4 bases from J; junction bases left unmatched: 8. CDR3 nucleotides: TGTGCCAGCAGGGTCGGACAGGGGGTGGGAGAGACCCAGTACTTC. It encodes CASRVGQGVGETQYF.

This clone has a single count. The V gene is TRBV9, the J gene TRBJ2-1; 13 nucleotides agree with TRBD2. CDR3 length equals 16 residues. The J segment lost 6 bases and the V segment lost 0 bases, leaving 3 bases of the junction unmatched. CDR1 is SGDLS, CDR2 YYNGEE, per germline. The CDR3 DNA follows: TGTGCCAGCAGCGTAGCTACTAGCGGGGGGGCCAATGAGCAGTTCTTC. This sequence encodes CASSVATSGGANEQFF.

The chain recombines TRBV6-1 with TRBJ1-6; D may be TRBD1 (5 bases). V lost 4 bases to trimming and J lost 1 base, with 8 bases between them. Germline V CDR1 and CDR2: MNHNS, SASEGT. There are 15 residues in the CDR3. The CDR3 bases are TGTGCCAGCAGTGCGGGACTGTCCTATAATTCACCCCTCCACTTT. Protein: CASSAGLSYNSPLHF.

The chain has TRBV5-5 and TRBJ2-5; the D call may be TRBD1 or TRBD2 (5 bases each). CDR1 and CDR2 from the germline V gene are SGHKS and YYEKEE (reference sequence). This CDR3 has 14 amino acids. Trimming left V 4 bases short and J 0 bases short, with 10 bases between. CDR3 sequence: CASSKGEHQETQYF. CDR3 sequence (DNA): TGTGCCAGCAGCAAAGGGGAGCACCAAGAGACCCAGTACTTC.

The chain links TRBV5-4 to TRBJ1-2; D unresolved. The CDR3 has 12 residues. Deletions cut 3 bases from V and 8 bases from J, with 11 bases between. The V gene's germline CDR1 is SGHNT and CDR2 YYREEE (reference sequence). The CDR3 spells CASSSEQGGYTF. DNA of the CDR3: TGTGCCAGCAGCTCCGAACAAGGGGGCTACACCTTC.